This TCR beta chain was retrieved from a study of blood T cells in healthy people across ages. A second PCR of roughly 7 to 11 cycles used a sample-barcoded 5' primer and a J-beta primer mix. A single record per CDR3 protein comes from TCRdb applying MiXCR to the 5' RACE reads. Among more than 1,000,000 distinct CDR3 sequences listed, approximately 25% were seen once. Caucasian individuals from Russia who were healthy and aged roughly 6 to 95 acted as donors. Researchers collected 9 to 10 milliliters of peripheral blood from every single donor. Per sample, at least 5.5 micrograms of total RNA were extracted. The CDR3 is 13 residues long. Looked up from germline, CDR1 is SGHAT and CDR2 is FQNNGV. The sample also formed part of further work on T cells of mothers and their children.

The chain links TRBV11-2 to TRBJ2-1, with D tentatively TRBD2 (5 bases). The end of the DNA fits TRBJ2-5 better, so the J call may be wrong. Sequenced sample: blood. The source is a girl between 2 and 10 years old in good health. This CDR3 is CASSLRGYETQYF. CDR3 coding DNA: TGTGCCAGCAGCTTACGGGGTTATGAGACCCAGTACTTC.